The 21 T cell receptor beta chains presented below share a single source sample, sequenced in a study of identifying expanded T cells in peripheral blood. Method: immunoSEQ multiplex PCR; TCRdb's copy keeps in-frame clones and lacks some. The data hold about 94,000 clones, with approximately 91% observed a single time. Sequences were obtained from blood. Source of these receptors: a person aged 18 to 69 in good health.

This clone showed up just once. The chain carries TRBV30 and TRBJ2-7, with unresolved D. Between the trimmed V and J ends, which lost 0 bases and 6 bases, there was a span of 12 bases. Germline values: CDR1 GTSNPN, CDR2 SVGIG (reference sequence). The CDR3 runs to 13 residues. The CDR3 nucleotides read TGTGCCTGGAGTGTACGCGTATCTTCCGAGCAGTACTTC. This gives the protein CAWSVRVSSEQYF.

The V call is TRBV5-1, the J call TRBJ2-7, with 12 bases lining up with TRBD1. Germline loops: CDR1 SGHRS, CDR2 YFSETQ. Germline trimming cut 1 base from V and 3 bases from J; bases unmatched to any gene: 5. The CDR3 has 16 residues. CDR3 DNA: TGCGCCAGCAGCTTGATGGGACAGGGGGCGATCTACGAGCAGTACTTC. Its protein product is CASSLMGQGAIYEQYF.

The rearrangement links TRBV7-9 to TRBJ1-2, with TRBD1 as a possible D gene (6 bases). The CDR3 length is 13 residues. The V end lost 0 bases, the J end lost 7 bases, and 9 bases lay between the germline ends. Germline V gene data show CDR1 as SEHNR and CDR2 as FQNEAQ (reference sequence). The CDR3 loop reads CASSLAGGGGYTF. The CDR3 nucleotides are TGTGCCAGCAGCTTAGCAGGGGGAGGTGGCTACACCTTC.

V is TRBV6-5 and J is TRBJ2-6; no reliable D call. Germline loops: CDR1 MNHEY, CDR2 SVGAGI. The CDR3 loop spans 15 amino acids. V was pared by 5 bases and J by 0 bases, with 8 bases between. CDR3 sequence reads: CASSPYSSGANVLTF. In nucleotides, the CDR3 is TGTGCCAGCAGTCCATACTCCTCTGGGGCCAACGTCCTGACTTTC.

The chain joins TRBV18 to TRBJ1-4, with 9 bases fitting TRBD1. Germline CDR1 reads KGHSH; CDR2 reads LQKENI. J gave up 10 bases and V 0 bases, and 3 bases lay outside the gene matches. This CDR3 spans 14 amino acids. CDR3 DNA: TGTGCCAGCTCACCACCTCCGACAGGGGGAAAACTGTTTTTT. Translated: CASSPPPTGGKLFF. Full variable domain (missing parts from reference TRBV18 and TRBJ1-4): NAGVMQNPRHLVRRRGQEARLRCSPMKGHSHVYWYRQLPEEGLKFMVYLQKENIIDESGMPKERFSAEFPKEGPSILRIQQVVRGDSAAYFCASSPPPTGGKLFFGSGTQLSVL.

The V gene is TRBV27, the J gene TRBJ1-1; TRBD1 is a possible D gene (5 bases). The V and J ends lost 5 bases and 4 bases respectively, with 17 bases between them. Per germline, CDR1 MNHEY and CDR2 SMNVEV (reference sequence). The CDR3 is 15 amino acids. CDR3 region: CASSTGTVRGTEAFF. The CDR3, as DNA: TGTGCCAGCAGTACCGGGACTGTTAGGGGCACTGAAGCTTTCTTT.

This clone appeared a few times. V is TRBV19 and J is TRBJ1-5; 7 bases are a match to TRBD1. The CDR3 has 12 residues. The V gene's germline CDR1 is LNHDA and CDR2 SQIVND (reference sequence). V gave up 10 bases and J gave up 7 bases; unmatched junction bases: 7. Here the CDR3 reads CATRQGEQPQHF. CDR3 sequence (DNA): TGTGCCACAAGACAGGGAGAACAGCCCCAGCATTTT.

V is TRBV5-4 and J is TRBJ1-6; D perhaps matches TRBD1 (5 bases). There are 15 residues in the CDR3. V was shortened by 1 base and J by 14 bases, with 19 bases between the two germline ends. Germline V CDR1 and CDR2: SGHNT, YYREEE (reference sequence). Here the CDR3 DNA reads TGTGCCAGCAGCTTGAGGGCAGGGACTACCTCAACCCTCCACTTT. This gives the protein CASSLRAGTTSTLHF.

The chain is built from TRBV6-5 and TRBJ1-5; weak D call: TRBD1 (5 bases). Looked up from germline, CDR1 is MNHEY and CDR2 is SVGAGI. Trimming removed 11 bases from V and 9 bases from J, with 23 bases in between. This CDR3 has 14 residues. The CDR3 DNA reads as TGTGCCCCCCCCGGAGGGACCCGTGGGCGGCCCCAGCATTTT. As protein: CAPPGGTRGRPQHF.

This clone occurred a few times. The chain couples TRBV9 to TRBJ1-4; unclear D gene. V was cut by 4 bases and J by 0 bases, with 10 bases left in between. The CDR3 is 15 residues long. Germline V gene data show CDR1 as SGDLS and CDR2 as YYNGEE. In nucleotides, the CDR3 is TGTGCCAGCAGCCTTACGGCAGCAACTAATGAAAAACTGTTTTTT. It specifies CASSLTAATNEKLFF.

The rearrangement links TRBV19 to TRBJ1-1, with TRBD1 as a possible D gene (5 bases). Germline values: CDR1 LNHDA, CDR2 SQIVND (reference sequence). V gave up 4 bases and J gave up 3 bases, with 12 bases separating them. The CDR3 consists of 14 residues. CDR3: CASSKDLGDTEAFF. The CDR3 nucleotides are TGTGCCAGTAGTAAAGACTTAGGGGACACTGAAGCTTTCTTT.

This chain uses TRBV5-5 with TRBJ1-2; 8 nucleotides agree with TRBD1. This CDR3 spans 14 amino acids. Germline trimming cut 3 bases from V and 4 bases from J; bases unmatched to any gene: 5. The germline gives CDR1 SGHKS, CDR2 YYEKEE (reference sequence). DNA of the CDR3: TGTGCCAGCAGCTACGAGGACAGGGTCTATGGCTACACCTTC. Translated: CASSYEDRVYGYTF.

The rearrangement uses TRBV4-2 and TRBJ1-3; D might be TRBD1 (5 bases). The V and J ends lost 1 base and 2 bases respectively, with 12 bases between them. This CDR3 has 16 residues. Germline V gene lookup returns CDR1 LGHNA and CDR2 YNFKEQ. The CDR3 spells CASSQVPPQAGNTIYF. CDR3 nucleotides: TGTGCCAGCAGCCAAGTCCCCCCACAGGCTGGAAACACCATATATTTT.

The chain recombines TRBV6-1 with TRBJ1-2; D gene ambiguous. The CDR3 has 13 residues. V dropped 3 bases and J dropped 2 bases, with 7 bases sitting between them. Germline V gives CDR1 MNHNS, CDR2 SASEGT. The CDR3 DNA reads as TGTGCCAGCAGTGAGTCGGGGAACTATGGCTACACCTTC. Amino acids: CASSESGNYGYTF.

CDR3 loop: CASSIGLGPYEQYF. The CDR3 nucleotides read TGTGCCAGTAGTATAGGTCTGGGCCCCTACGAGCAGTACTTC. J is TRBJ2-7 and V is TRBV19; unclear D gene. CDR1 and CDR2 from the germline V gene are LNHDA and SQIVND (reference sequence). V was cut by 1 base and J by 2 bases, with 9 bases left in between. The CDR3 is 14 residues long.

The V and J genes are TRBV19 and TRBJ1-1, with a weak D call TRBD1 (5 bases). The germline gives CDR1 LNHDA, CDR2 SQIVND (reference sequence). The V gene lost 6 bases and the J gene lost 7 bases, with 18 bases spanning the gap. The CDR3 has 14 amino acids. CDR3 region: CASSLSRDRNEAFF. The CDR3, as DNA: TGTGCCAGTAGCCTTAGCCGGGACCGAAATGAAGCTTTCTTT. Complete variable domain (other parts from reference TRBV19 and TRBJ1-1): DGGITQSPKYLFRKEGQNVTLSCEQNLNHDAMYWYRQDPGQGLRLIYYSQIVNDFQKGDIAEGYSVSREKKESFPLTVTSAQKNPTAFYLCASSLSRDRNEAFFGQGTRLTVV.

The rearrangement joins TRBV6-1 to TRBJ1-1, with a weak D call TRBD1 (5 bases). The CDR3 spans 16 residues. Per the germline V gene, CDR1 is MNHNS and CDR2 is SASEGT. V was pared by 0 bases and J by 4 bases, with 15 bases between. The CDR3 coding sequence is TGTGCCAGCAGTGAAGCGCAGGGCTTCTGGAGCACTGAAGCTTTCTTT. Translating it yields CASSEAQGFWSTEAFF.

J is TRBJ1-2 and V is TRBV14; D gene ambiguous. V was trimmed by 1 base and J by 2 bases, leaving 5 bases between them. The CDR3 runs to 13 residues. The germline V gene has CDR1 SGHDN and CDR2 FVKESK. The CDR3 region is CASSQVRNYGYTF. CDR3 bases: TGTGCCAGCAGCCAAGTTAGGAACTATGGCTACACCTTC.

This clone turned up a few times. V gene TRBV7-2 combines with J gene TRBJ1-2; D gene unclear. The CDR3 runs 13 residues. V lost 1 base, J lost 8 bases, and 11 bases lay in between. Germline loops: CDR1 SGHTA, CDR2 FQGNSA. CDR3 sequence reads: CASSLGSGSGYTF. The CDR3 DNA follows: TGTGCCAGCAGCTTAGGTTCGGGGAGCGGCTACACCTTC. Together with reference TRBV7-2 and TRBJ1-2, the CDR3 gives the full variable domain: GAGVSQSPSNKVTEKGKDVELRCDPISGHTALYWYRQSLGQGLEFLIYFQGNSAPDKSGLPSDRFSAERTGGSVSTLTIQRTQQEDSAVYLCASSLGSGSGYTFGSGTRLTVV.

The chain combines TRBV7-9 with TRBJ1-3; D call uncertain. V lost 1 base and J 4 bases, leaving 11 bases between the germline ends. This CDR3 region has 15 residues. Germline V gives CDR1 SEHNR, CDR2 FQNEAQ (reference sequence). The CDR3: CASSLGPQRGNTIYF. In nucleotides, the CDR3 is TGTGCCAGCAGCTTAGGGCCCCAGAGGGGAAACACCATATATTTT.

The table lists this clone with a count of one. The chain carries TRBV7-2 and TRBJ2-1; possibly TRBD1 or TRBD2 for D (5 bases each). CDR1 is SGHTA and CDR2 is FQGNSA in the germline V gene. CDR3 length: 16 residues. V shed 7 bases and J shed 0 bases, with 16 bases lying between them. CDR3 sequence: CASTPHGTRSYNEQFF. The DNA of the CDR3 is TGTGCCAGCACCCCTCACGGGACCCGCTCCTACAATGAGCAGTTCTTC.